This T cell receptor beta chain appears in the sequencing data of a study of CD8 T cells in Susac syndrome. Control patients had untreated stable or active relapsing-remitting multiple sclerosis by revised McDonald criteria. This CDR3 has 16 amino acids. The germline V gene has CDR1 SEHNR and CDR2 FQNEAQ (reference sequence). Deletions cut 5 bases from V and 6 bases from J, with 19 bases between. Reverse transcription of about 0.5 to 1 ug RNA used random hexamers. TCRdb reprocessed the immunoSEQ multiplex PCR reads via MiXCR and lists one record per CDR3 protein. Among approximately 130,000 distinct CDR3 sequences listed, around 91% were seen once.

The sequence derives from a human donor with multiple sclerosis. The sample taken for sequencing was CD8+ T cells from PBMCs. This chain uses TRBV7-9 with TRBJ1-4; tentative D call: TRBD1 (6 bases). The CDR3 is CASSAWDTERDEKLFF. CDR3 DNA: TGTGCCAGCAGCGCCTGGGACACTGAGAGGGATGAAAAACTGTTTTTT.